The present T cell receptor (beta chain) was sequenced within a study of T cell repertoires in cytomegalovirus infection. Across the study: Public TCR beta signatures indicated both CMV infection and matching HLA type. Points from the study as a whole: Pooled public TCR beta family frequency picked out CMV carriers with the relevant HLA. HLA-C-restricted, CMV-specific TCR beta clonotypes were dominant ex vivo.

A single record per CDR3 protein comes from TCRdb applying MiXCR to the reads. The table records approximately 320,000 distinct CDR3 sequences, over 7.5% of them present only once. A note on this clonotype: The antigen remains undetermined.

This CDR3 is 11 amino acids long. CDR1 is GTSNPN, CDR2 SVGIG, per germline (reference sequence). Between the trimmed V and J ends, which lost 7 bases and 4 bases, there was a span of 11 bases. The rearrangement links TRBV30 to TRBJ2-7, with D unresolved. This TCR came from a human donor in good health (CMV status not recorded). Some clones in this sample may be carry-over from other donors' samples. Sequenced: PBMCs. The CDR3 sequence is CASHYRYEQYF. CDR3 nucleotides: TGTGCCTCTCATTACCGGTACGAGCAGTACTTC.